The rows below give T cell receptor beta chains drawn from one sample of a study of a mutant IDH1 vaccine in newly diagnosed glioma. Only in-frame clones appear in the TCRdb table, and some are missing; sequencing was by immunoSEQ multiplex PCR. The sample lists around 50,000 clones; about nine tenths were seen once. The sample was PBMCs, taken from a glioma patient treated with radiotherapy, temozolomide or both. The receptors shown here come from a man in his forties with glioma. Both conserved end residues are part of each CDR3. D genes are given only for firm matches. The listing skips clone size in some rows; elsewhere it reads once, few, many or a size class.

cdr3_aa: CASSMLGQYTEAFF; clone_size: -; d_call: TRBD1; v_call: TRBV19
cdr3_aa: CASSQDLERELFF; clone_size: -; d_call: -; v_call: TRBV4-2
cdr3_aa: CASRSVRRTDNGNTIYF; clone_size: -; d_call: -; v_call: TRBV19
cdr3_aa: CASSPQRGGEQYF; clone_size: -; d_call: TRBD2; v_call: TRBV4-2
cdr3_aa: CASSYSMDRGTDTQYF; clone_size: -; d_call: -; v_call: TRBV6-5
cdr3_aa: CASAPGTGNNYGYTF; clone_size: -; d_call: TRBD1; v_call: TRBV19
cdr3_aa: CASSLGVAGLTQYF; clone_size: -; d_call: TRBD2; v_call: TRBV11-1
cdr3_aa: CASSFSGREAFF; clone_size: -; d_call: -; v_call: TRBV27
cdr3_aa: CASSYSDRGPTDTQYF; clone_size: -; d_call: TRBD1; v_call: TRBV6-6
cdr3_aa: CASSLALRTDTQYF; clone_size: -; d_call: -; v_call: TRBV7-6
cdr3_aa: CASTPWRRSYGYTF; clone_size: -; d_call: -; v_call: TRBV5-6
cdr3_aa: CAISIIAGTKSIQYF; clone_size: -; d_call: TRBD2; v_call: TRBV10-3
cdr3_aa: CASSQLGRTDTQYF; clone_size: once; d_call: -; v_call: TRBV7-7
cdr3_aa: CAISESLAGPKSYEQYF; clone_size: -; d_call: TRBD2; v_call: TRBV10-3
cdr3_aa: CASSYGGRGTGELFF; clone_size: -; d_call: TRBD2; v_call: TRBV6-5
cdr3_aa: CASSHLGGELFF; clone_size: once; d_call: -; v_call: TRBV4-1
cdr3_aa: CATSIDRGNTEAFF; clone_size: once; d_call: TRBD1; v_call: TRBV15
cdr3_aa: CASSFQGDTEAFF; clone_size: -; d_call: TRBD1; v_call: TRBV11-1
cdr3_aa: CASSFQGSYEQYF; clone_size: -; d_call: -; v_call: TRBV5-1
cdr3_aa: CASTLGTAVEASTF; clone_size: -; d_call: TRBD1; v_call: TRBV28
cdr3_aa: CAWRRGGAPYNEQFF; clone_size: -; d_call: -; v_call: TRBV30
cdr3_aa: CASSPPIQPQHF; clone_size: -; d_call: -; v_call: TRBV28
cdr3_aa: CASSIGDSTDTQYF; clone_size: -; d_call: -; v_call: TRBV19
cdr3_aa: CASSGWGTALNTEAFF; clone_size: -; d_call: -; v_call: TRBV5-1
cdr3_aa: CASSLEVRGTEAFF; clone_size: -; d_call: -; v_call: TRBV5-1
cdr3_aa: CASSLDEVEQFF; clone_size: few; d_call: -; v_call: TRBV7-9
cdr3_aa: CASSPLGRETQYF; clone_size: -; d_call: TRBD2; v_call: TRBV27
cdr3_aa: CASRLGQTYEQYF; clone_size: -; d_call: -; v_call: TRBV5-6
cdr3_aa: CASMAGRQNEKLFF; clone_size: -; d_call: -; v_call: TRBV2
cdr3_aa: CAISEPRTGGGIQYF; clone_size: few; d_call: TRBD1; v_call: TRBV10-3
cdr3_aa: CASRGQGVSLYEQYF; clone_size: -; d_call: TRBD1; v_call: TRBV6-5
cdr3_aa: CASSLGTTGDPAGYTF; clone_size: -; d_call: TRBD1; v_call: TRBV5-1
cdr3_aa: CASSLEITEAFF; clone_size: -; d_call: -; v_call: TRBV5-1
cdr3_aa: CASRDSLPYNEQFF; clone_size: -; d_call: -; v_call: TRBV19
cdr3_aa: CASSRVRGETQYF; clone_size: -; d_call: -; v_call: TRBV7-9
cdr3_aa: CASSFLSRGTEAFF; clone_size: -; d_call: -; v_call: TRBV5-5
cdr3_aa: CASSSGDSLTNEQFF; clone_size: once; d_call: -; v_call: TRBV13
cdr3_aa: CATSRDLNLNTQYF; clone_size: -; d_call: -; v_call: TRBV15
cdr3_aa: CTNVGGTGLSNEKLFF; clone_size: -; d_call: TRBD1; v_call: TRBV10-3
cdr3_aa: CSVGGLAASYEQYF; clone_size: -; d_call: TRBD2; v_call: TRBV29-1
cdr3_aa: CAISHGQVNTEAFF; clone_size: -; d_call: TRBD1; v_call: TRBV10-3
cdr3_aa: CASSARQYRRSELFF; clone_size: -; d_call: -; v_call: TRBV5-1
cdr3_aa: CASSGSGEAFF; clone_size: -; d_call: -; v_call: TRBV9
cdr3_aa: CATDKQGAYGYTF; clone_size: -; d_call: TRBD1; v_call: TRBV10-3
cdr3_aa: CASSVGLAGRTDTQYF; clone_size: -; d_call: TRBD2; v_call: TRBV25-1
cdr3_aa: CASSVAGSGHSYEQYF; clone_size: -; d_call: -; v_call: TRBV9
cdr3_aa: CASSEGQAFPPLRAFF; clone_size: once; d_call: -; v_call: TRBV6-1
cdr3_aa: CASSLGGGYTF; clone_size: -; d_call: -; v_call: TRBV5-1
cdr3_aa: CASSPLRAGRSEQYF; clone_size: -; d_call: -; v_call: TRBV7-3